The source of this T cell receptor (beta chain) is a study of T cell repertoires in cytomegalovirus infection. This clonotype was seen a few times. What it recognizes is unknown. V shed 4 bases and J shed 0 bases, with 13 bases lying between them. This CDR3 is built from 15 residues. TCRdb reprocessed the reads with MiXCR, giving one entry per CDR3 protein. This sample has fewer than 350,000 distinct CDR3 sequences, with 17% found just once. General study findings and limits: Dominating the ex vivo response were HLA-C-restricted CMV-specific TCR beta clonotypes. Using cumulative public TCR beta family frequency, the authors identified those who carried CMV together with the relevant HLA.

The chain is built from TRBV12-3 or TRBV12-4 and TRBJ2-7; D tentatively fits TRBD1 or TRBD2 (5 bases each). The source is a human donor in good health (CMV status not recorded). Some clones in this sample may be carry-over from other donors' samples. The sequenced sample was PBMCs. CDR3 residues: CASSSGTSSSYEQYF. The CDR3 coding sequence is TGTGCCAGCAGTTCCGGGACGTCGAGCTCCTACGAGCAGTACTTC.